The 30 T cell receptor beta chains given below trace back to one sample, sequenced in a study of early T cells in non-severe SARS-CoV-2 infection. TCRdb processed the 5' RACE reads anew with MiXCR; each CDR3 protein has one entry. The top ten clones hold 5% to 6.5% of a sample with tens of thousands of distinct CDR3 sequences, around a tenth of them seen once. The sequences come from whole blood, collected at baseline. All receptors come from an adult who was a healthcare worker with PCR-confirmed SARS-CoV-2 infection or an uninfected control (not recorded which).

This clonotype showed up just a few times. V gene TRBV19 combines with J gene TRBJ1-2; 11 positions match TRBD1. Germline V gene sequence: CDR1 LNHDA, CDR2 SQIVND (reference sequence). V lost 4 bases, J lost 5 bases, and 6 bases stayed unmatched. This CDR3 is built from 15 residues. Written as DNA, the CDR3 is TGTGCCAGTAGTACCTCCGGGACAGGGGGGTATGGCTACACCTTC. Translation gives CASSTSGTGGYGYTF.

Only a few counts were recorded for this clonotype. The chain carries TRBV2 and TRBJ1-6; TRBD1 is a possible D gene (6 bases). Germline loops: CDR1 SNHLY, CDR2 FYNNEI. The CDR3 is 15 residues long. The V end lost 2 bases, the J end lost 7 bases, and 12 bases lay between the germline ends. The CDR3 region has the DNA TGTGCCAGCAGTGAACTCGGGCAGGGGAATTCACCCCTCCACTTT. Protein: CASSELGQGNSPLHF.

This chain connects TRBV20-1 to TRBJ2-3; tentative D call: TRBD2 (5 bases). CDR1 and CDR2 (germline): DFQATT, SNEGSKA (reference sequence). Trimming left V 6 bases short and J 1 base short, with 8 bases between. The CDR3 totals 12 residues. Here the CDR3 reads CSAARGTDTQYF. In DNA, the CDR3 is TGCAGTGCCGCGCGGGGCACAGATACGCAGTATTTT.

This clonotype showed up just a few times. The rearrangement links TRBV28 to TRBJ1-2; TRBD1 is a possible D gene (5 bases). The germline gives CDR1 MDHEN, CDR2 SYDVKM. The CDR3 loop spans 14 amino acids. Trimming removed 7 bases at V and 4 bases at J, with 16 bases between. The CDR3: CASKPQGEIYGYTF. The CDR3 DNA is TGTGCCAGCAAGCCCCAAGGGGAGATCTATGGCTACACCTTC.

The chain has TRBV5-1 and TRBJ2-5; D is unclear. V was trimmed by 1 base and J by 3 bases, leaving 4 bases between them. From germline, CDR1 is SGHRS and CDR2 YFSETQ. CDR3 length equals 12 residues. The CDR3 reads CASSLPEETQYF. The CDR3 nucleotides read TGCGCCAGCAGCTTGCCGGAAGAGACCCAGTACTTC.

This clonotype was observed a handful of times. The rearrangement links TRBV7-3 to TRBJ2-2; D unresolved. Germline V gene data show CDR1 as SGHTA and CDR2 as FQGTGA. Between the trimmed V and J ends, which lost 8 bases and 2 bases, there was a span of 6 bases. The CDR3 runs 12 residues. CDR3 in amino acids: CASGPNTGELFF. CDR3 nucleotides: TGTGCCAGCGGACCAAACACCGGGGAGCTGTTTTTT. The complete variable domain, with remaining parts taken from reference TRBV7-3 and TRBJ2-2, reads GAGVSQTPSNKVTEKGKYVELRCDPISGHTALYWYRQSLGQGPEFLIYFQGTGAADDSGLPNDRFFAVRPEGSVSTLKIQRTERGDSAVYLCASGPNTGELFFGEGSRLTVL.

This clonotype was recorded many times. V gene TRBV6-2 or TRBV6-3 combines with J gene TRBJ2-5; D not certain. Looked up from germline, CDR1 is MNHEY and CDR2 is SVGEGT. There are 12 residues in the CDR3. V shed 8 bases and J shed 1 base, with 8 bases lying between them. This chain's CDR3 is CASGAVQETQYF. The CDR3 nucleotides are TGTGCCAGCGGTGCGGTCCAAGAGACCCAGTACTTC.

This clonotype was seen a handful of times. The junction does not match germline at one end; this may be a read error. The chain couples TRBV10-2 to TRBJ1-5; D call uncertain. The germline CDR1 and CDR2 sequences are WSHSY and SAAADI. CDR3 size: 14 residues. The CDR3 nucleotides read TGTGCCAGCAGTGATTCCATCCTTGGGCAGCCCCAGCATTTT. It codes for CASSDSILGQPQHF.

CDR3 DNA: TGCAGTGCGAGACCCCTTAGGAGCTCCTACAATGAGCAGTTCTTC. Protein product: CSARPLRSSYNEQFF. The chain employs TRBV20-1 and TRBJ2-1; D unclear. The V end lost 6 bases, the J end lost 0 bases, and 15 bases lay between the germline ends. The germline CDR1 and CDR2 sequences are DFQATT and SNEGSKA (reference sequence). This CDR3 is 15 amino acids long.

J is TRBJ1-4 and V is TRBV7-2, with 9 bases that match TRBD1. CDR1 is SGHTA, CDR2 FQGNSA, per germline. With V trimmed by 5 bases and J by 10 bases, 8 bases remained unmatched. CDR3 size: 14 residues. The CDR3: CASSAVTGGRKLFF. The CDR3 DNA reads TGTGCCAGCAGCGCAGTTACAGGGGGCCGAAAACTGTTTTTT.

This clonotype was detected ten times or more. This chain joins TRBV20-1 and TRBJ2-1; the D is unclear. Trimming took off 0 bases at V and 0 bases at J, with 9 bases between the two ends. The CDR3 runs 15 residues. The germline V gene has CDR1 DFQATT and CDR2 SNEGSKA (reference sequence). The CDR3 spells CSARDSRSSYNEQFF. The CDR3 bases are TGCAGTGCTAGAGACTCGCGGAGCTCCTACAATGAGCAGTTCTTC.

In this sample, this clonotype turned up a few times. The chain uses TRBV28 and TRBJ1-1; unclear D gene. Per the germline V gene, CDR1 is MDHEN and CDR2 is SYDVKM. The ends were cut back, 3 bases at V and 1 base at J, with 6 bases in the middle. This CDR3 comprises 13 residues. CDR3 nucleotides: TGTGCCAGCAGTTTGTGGTCGAACACTGAAGCTTTCTTT. It is translated as CASSLWSNTEAFF.

This clonotype was seen a handful of times. The V call is TRBV29-1, the J call TRBJ2-5; the D call may be TRBD1 or TRBD2 (6 bases each). Germline CDR1 and CDR2: SQVTM and ANQGSEA. The germline V and J ends were trimmed by 6 bases and 0 bases, with 14 bases remaining between them. The CDR3 runs 14 residues. The chain's CDR3 is CSVGGTMYQETQYF. CDR3 bases: TGCAGCGTCGGAGGGACAATGTACCAAGAGACCCAGTACTTC.

This clonotype was found a few times. J is TRBJ2-3 and V is TRBV7-2; no clear D. CDR3 length: 14 residues. V was pared by 5 bases and J by 4 bases, with 13 bases between. Germline-derived CDR1 and CDR2 are SGHTA and FQGNSA. CDR3 sequence (DNA): TGTGCCAGCAGCGCGCAACAACTACCAGATACGCAGTATTTT. Translated, it gives CASSAQQLPDTQYF.

This clonotype occurred many times. The chain employs TRBV10-2 and TRBJ1-1; weak D call: TRBD1 (6 bases). The CDR3 totals 14 residues. The V and J ends lost 7 bases and 4 bases respectively, with 16 bases between them. Per the germline V gene, CDR1 is WSHSY and CDR2 is SAAADI. The DNA of the CDR3 is TGCGCCAGCACCGTTGGGGGCGGGAGCACTGAAGCTTTCTTT. Protein sequence: CASTVGGGSTEAFF.

As for this clonotype: This may stem from a read error, because a much larger clone lies one nucleotide away. The chain combines TRBV19 with TRBJ1-4; no clear D. Germline V gene sequence: CDR1 LNHDA, CDR2 SQIVND (reference sequence). CDR3 length: 14 amino acids. CDR3 DNA sequence: TGTGGCAGTAGTACCCGAACGACTAATGAAAAACTGTTTTTT. Protein product: CGSSTRTTNEKLFF. Drawing the rest from reference TRBV19 and TRBJ1-4, the complete variable domain is DGGITQSPKYLFRKEGQNVTLSCEQNLNHDAMYWYRQDPGQGLRLIYYSQIVNDFQKGDIAEGYSVSREKKESFPLTVTSAQKNPTAFYLCGSSTRTTNEKLFFGSGTQLSVL.

At least ten counts were recorded for this clonotype. The chain employs TRBV12-3 or TRBV12-4 and TRBJ1-1; 11 bases are a match to TRBD1. V dropped 2 bases and J dropped 6; count of bases not matched to a gene: 11. The CDR3 has 17 residues. The CDR3 DNA reads as TGTGCCAGCAGTTTATCTCCCGGACAGGGGGCAGGGGCTGAAGCTTTCTTT. Its translation: CASSLSPGQGAGAEAFF.

This clonotype occurred many times. The CDR3 DNA is TGTGCCAGCAGCCAAGGGGGGCTGACCTACAATGAGCAGTTCTTC. This sequence encodes CASSQGGLTYNEQFF. The chain employs TRBV3-1 and TRBJ2-1, with a weak D call TRBD1 (6 bases). V was pared by 1 base and J by 2 bases, with 9 bases between. This CDR3 region has 15 residues. The germline CDR1 and CDR2 sequences are LGHDT and YNNKEL (reference sequence).

This clonotype was recorded a few times. This chain uses TRBV6-1 with TRBJ2-7; 11 nucleotides align to TRBD2. The CDR3 spans 14 residues. Looked up from germline, CDR1 is MNHNS and CDR2 is SASEGT. V was clipped by 8 bases and J by 7 bases; unmatched bases: 10. Here the CDR3 reads CASASSGRAWEQYF. CDR3 coding DNA: TGTGCCAGCGCCAGTAGCGGGAGGGCCTGGGAGCAGTACTTC.

Turning to this clonotype: Its ends do not fully match the called genes, so a read error is possible. The chain has TRBV20-1 and TRBJ1-3; the D is unclear. CDR3 length equals 16 residues. Germline loops: CDR1 DFQATT, CDR2 SNEGSKA (reference sequence). CDR3 amino acids: CSARDFSRPSGNTIYF. The DNA for the CDR3 is TGCAGTGCAAGAGATTTTTCCAGGCCCTCTGGAAACACCATATATTTT.

The chain couples TRBV6-6 to TRBJ2-1; a weak D match, TRBD1 (6 bases). The CDR3 loop spans 14 amino acids. Trimming cost V 7 bases and J 8 bases, with 18 bases left between them. Germline CDR1 MNHNY, CDR2 SVGAGI (reference sequence). CDR3 coding DNA: TGTGCCAGCACCAGGGACAACCCCGGGGATGAGCAGTTCTTC. It specifies CASTRDNPGDEQFF.

This clonotype appeared many times. The CDR3 nucleotides read TGTGCCAGCAGCCTCCTCCCGGCTGGTGTCTACGAGCAGTACTTC. The encoded protein is CASSLLPAGVYEQYF. The gene calls are TRBV9 and TRBJ2-7, with D uncertain. Per the germline V gene, CDR1 is SGDLS and CDR2 is YYNGEE. Trimming stripped 4 bases from V and 3 bases from J, with 17 bases between. There are 15 residues in the CDR3.

This clonotype was counted at least ten times. The genes are TRBV6-6 and TRBJ1-2, with TRBD1 identical over 8 bases. CDR3 size: 14 residues. After removal of 6 bases from V and 3 bases from J, the junction contained 6 bases not matched to a gene. Per germline, CDR1 MNHNY and CDR2 SVGAGI (reference sequence). Written as DNA, the CDR3 is TGTGCCAGCAGACACCAGGGGGCGGACTATGGCTACACCTTC. Translating gives CASRHQGADYGYTF.

This clonotype was recorded at least ten times. The V call is TRBV10-2, the J call TRBJ1-1; 8 bases fit TRBD1. Germline CDR1 and CDR2: WSHSY and SAAADI. The CDR3 is made up of 13 amino acids. J lost 5 bases, V lost 4 bases, and 3 bases had no gene match. DNA for the CDR3: TGCGCCAGCAGTGCAGGGGGCGTAACTGAAGCTTTCTTT. This sequence encodes CASSAGGVTEAFF.

The CDR3 bases are TGTGCCAGCAGCCACGGGACTAGCGGGAGATGGGAGACCCAGTACTTC. It translates to CASSHGTSGRWETQYF. This chain links TRBV3-1 with TRBJ2-5; 14 bases map to TRBD2. This CDR3 region has 16 residues. V gave up 3 bases and J gave up 5 bases; unmatched junction bases: 5. Per the germline V gene, CDR1 is LGHDT and CDR2 is YNNKEL (reference sequence).

The CDR3 nucleotides are TGTGCCAGCAGCGCGGGACTAGGAGCAAATGAGCAGTTCTTC. This encodes CASSAGLGANEQFF. The chain joins TRBV7-8 to TRBJ2-1, with 8 bases lining up with TRBD2. Germline assignment: CDR1 SGHVS and CDR2 FQNEAQ. The CDR3 totals 14 residues. V was pared by 5 bases and J by 7 bases, with 7 bases of the junction left unmatched.

The V and J genes are TRBV9 and TRBJ2-5; D might be TRBD2 (6 bases). This CDR3 comprises 14 residues. Germline V gene data show CDR1 as SGDLS and CDR2 as YYNGEE. With 4 bases removed from V and 2 bases from J, the gap between germline ends came to 12 bases. CDR3 in amino acids: CASSSPSVQETQYF. Written as DNA, the CDR3 is TGTGCCAGCAGCTCACCTAGCGTACAAGAGACCCAGTACTTC.

This clonotype was observed at least ten times. The chain has TRBV5-1 and TRBJ2-7; weak D call: TRBD1 (6 bases). CDR3 size: 14 residues. Between the trimmed V and J ends, which lost 4 bases and 4 bases, there was a span of 15 bases. Germline V gene lookup returns CDR1 SGHRS and CDR2 YFSETQ. CDR3 region: CASSLRTDRYEQYF. The CDR3, as DNA: TGCGCCAGCAGCCTACGGACAGACAGATACGAGCAGTACTTC.

This clonotype appeared a few times. The V gene is TRBV20-1, the J gene TRBJ1-5; 9 bases match TRBD1. The CDR3 totals 13 residues. V lost 6 bases and J lost 3; bases outside the gene matches: 3. Germline loops: CDR1 DFQATT, CDR2 SNEGSKA (reference sequence). The CDR3 spells CSARTGDNQPQHF. The CDR3 DNA is TGCAGTGCGCGGACAGGGGACAATCAGCCCCAGCATTTT.

This clonotype was seen at least ten times. The chain combines TRBV30 with TRBJ2-3, with a weak D call TRBD2 (7 bases). In germline, CDR1 is GTSNPN, CDR2 SVGIG (reference sequence). The CDR3 totals 17 residues. V shed 0 bases and J shed 2 bases, with 18 bases lying between them. CDR3 in DNA: TGTGCCTGGAGTGTCCCCCTCGCGGGGGCGTCCACAGATACGCAGTATTTT. This gives the protein CAWSVPLAGASTDTQYF.